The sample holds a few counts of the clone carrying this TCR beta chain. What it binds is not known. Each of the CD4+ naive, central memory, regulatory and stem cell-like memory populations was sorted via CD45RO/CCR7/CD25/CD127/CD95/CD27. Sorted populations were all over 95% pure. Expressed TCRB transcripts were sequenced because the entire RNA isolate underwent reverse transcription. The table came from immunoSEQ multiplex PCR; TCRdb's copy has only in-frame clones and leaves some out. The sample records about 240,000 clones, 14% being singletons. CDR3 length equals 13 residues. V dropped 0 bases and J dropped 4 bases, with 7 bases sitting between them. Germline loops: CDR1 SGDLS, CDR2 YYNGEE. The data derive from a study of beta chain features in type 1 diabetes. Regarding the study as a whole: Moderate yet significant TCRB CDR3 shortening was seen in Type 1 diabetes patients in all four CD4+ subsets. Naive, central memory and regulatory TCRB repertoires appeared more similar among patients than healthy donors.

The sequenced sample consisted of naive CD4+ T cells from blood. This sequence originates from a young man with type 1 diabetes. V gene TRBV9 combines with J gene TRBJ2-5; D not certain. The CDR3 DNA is TGTGCCAGCAGCGTAGCTTCGAGAGAGACCCAGTACTTC. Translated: CASSVASRETQYF.